A selection of T cell receptor beta chains follows, all from one sample in a study of OX40 agonist ivuxolimab in advanced cancers. Sequencing was performed with immunoSEQ multiplex PCR; in TCRdb, only in-frame clones are kept and a portion is missing. The table includes approximately 68,000 clones, about 92% detected once. The sequenced sample was CD4+ or CD8+ T cells sorted from blood, obtained in a trial of the OX40 agonist ivuxolimab. The receptors here all came from an adult with an advanced solid tumor such as melanoma, head and neck, liver or kidney cancer. CDR3s include the opening cysteine and the closing phenylalanine or tryptophan. Each record gives: D gene, clone size, V gene, J gene, CDR3 protein, CDR3 DNA. A D gene is named only where the DNA matches it firmly. Not all rows give a size; the values are once, few, many and, for expanded clones, a class.

>-|-|TRBV6-6|TRBJ2-7
CASSYKGGAYEQYF
TGTGCCAGCAGTTATAAGGGGGGGGCCTACGAGCAGTACTTC
>TRBD2|-|TRBV6-4|TRBJ2-1
CASSDDASGAVNEQFF
TGTGCCAGCAGTGACGACGCTAGCGGGGCGGTGAATGAGCAGTTCTTC
>-|-|TRBV27|TRBJ1-4
CASSLWGTFGTNEKLFF
TGTGCCAGCAGTTTATGGGGGACGTTTGGGACTAATGAAAAACTGTTTTTT
>-|-|TRBV19|TRBJ2-7
CASSFGPNYEQYF
TGTGCCAGTAGTTTCGGACCTAACTACGAGCAGTACTTC
>TRBD1|-|TRBV29-1|TRBJ1-1
CSVRQGGTEAFF
TGCAGCGTCAGACAGGGAGGCACTGAAGCTTTCTTT
>TRBD2|-|TRBV5-4|TRBJ2-3
CASSLETSGPDTQYF
TGTGCCAGCAGCCTCGAGACTAGCGGGCCAGATACGCAGTATTTT
>TRBD1|once|TRBV9|TRBJ1-5
CASSLSTGQGKNQPQHF
TGTGCCAGCAGCCTTAGCACGGGACAGGGAAAAAATCAGCCCCAGCATTTT
>-|-|TRBV7-2|TRBJ1-1
CASSLGVAGMNTEAFF
TGTGCCAGCAGCTTAGGGGTAGCGGGGATGAACACTGAAGCTTTCTTT
>TRBD2|-|TRBV7-8|TRBJ2-7
CASSPGVAGSYEQYF
TGTGCCAGCAGCCCCGGGGTAGCGGGGTCCTACGAGCAGTACTTC
>-|-|TRBV2|TRBJ2-3
CASSRGQFLTDTQYF
TGTGCCAGCAGCAGAGGACAGTTCCTCACAGATACGCAGTATTTT
>TRBD1|-|TRBV5-1|TRBJ2-7
CASSFLGTGPLGEQYF
TGCGCCAGCAGCTTCCTAGGGACAGGGCCCCTGGGAGAGCAGTACTTC
>-|-|TRBV11-3|TRBJ2-1
CASSLVRAGDYNEQFF
TGTGCCAGCAGCTTAGTGAGGGCAGGGGACTACAATGAGCAGTTCTTC
>-|few|TRBV4-1|TRBJ2-2
CASSRIGDGELFF
TGCGCCAGCAGCCGCATCGGCGACGGGGAGCTGTTTTTT
>-|-|TRBV13|TRBJ2-7
CASSLADGSYEQYF
TGTGCCAGCAGCTTAGCGGACGGCTCCTACGAGCAGTACTTC
>TRBD2|-|TRBV9|TRBJ2-3
CASRDTSGGDTDTQYF
TGTGCCAGCAGGGACACTAGCGGGGGGGATACAGATACGCAGTATTTT
>-|once|TRBV6-5|TRBJ1-1
CASSLSRGWTEAFF
TGTGCCAGCAGTCTGAGCAGGGGTTGGACTGAAGCTTTCTTT
>-|-|TRBV27|TRBJ2-5
CASNHFGGVGETQYF
TGTGCCAGCAATCACTTTGGAGGAGTCGGAGAGACCCAGTACTTC
>-|-|TRBV27|TRBJ2-3
CASSFPGDTQYF
TGTGCCAGCAGTTTCCCGGGGGATACGCAGTATTTT
>-|few|TRBV6-5|TRBJ1-2
CASTAGWNYGYTF
TGTGCCAGCACGGCAGGATGGAACTATGGCTACACCTTC
>-|-|TRBV11-2|TRBJ2-7
CASSLGTPWEQYF
TGTGCCAGCAGCTTAGGAACGCCGTGGGAGCAGTACTTC
>-|-|TRBV7-9|TRBJ2-7
CASSLGMGEQYF
TGTGCCAGCAGCTTAGGTATGGGAGAGCAGTACTTC
>-|-|TRBV27|TRBJ1-1
CASRLGGYTEAFF
TGTGCCAGCAGACTCGGGGGATACACTGAAGCTTTCTTT
>TRBD1|-|TRBV29-1|TRBJ2-3
CSVHRGSTDTQYF
TGCAGCGTGCACAGGGGGAGCACAGATACGCAGTATTTT
>-|-|TRBV5-4|TRBJ1-2
CASGRDGPYGYTF
TGTGCCAGCGGCCGGGACGGACCCTATGGCTACACCTTC
>-|-|TRBV5-5|TRBJ2-7
CASSFYVGGLIYEQYF
TGTGCCAGCAGCTTTTACGTGGGGGGCCTTATCTACGAGCAGTACTTC
>-|-|TRBV9|TRBJ2-7
CASSATGGGYYEQYF
TGTGCCAGCAGCGCCACAGGGGGAGGGTACTACGAGCAGTACTTC
>TRBD2|-|TRBV9|TRBJ2-2
CASSVDGLAGGLAGELFF
TGTGCCAGCAGCGTAGATGGACTAGCGGGGGGGCTTGCCGGGGAGCTGTTTTTT
>-|medium-sized|TRBV4-1|TRBJ2-7
CASSQDDREGIYEQYF
TGCGCCAGCAGCCAAGATGACAGGGAGGGGATCTACGAGCAGTACTTC
>-|-|TRBV10-3|TRBJ2-7
CAISESARSLGYEQYF
TGTGCCATCAGTGAATCGGCCAGGTCCCTTGGCTACGAGCAGTACTTC
>-|-|TRBV5-5|TRBJ1-5
CASSLAVGSPQHF
TGTGCCAGCAGCTTGGCCGTTGGAAGCCCCCAGCATTTT
>-|-|TRBV4-2|TRBJ1-2
CASSQAGSGIPNYGYTF
TGTGCCAGCAGCCAAGCGGGATCGGGAATCCCTAACTATGGCTACACCTTC
>-|-|TRBV5-4|TRBJ2-1
CASSLRQGTRRGYDEQFF
TGTGCCAGCAGCTTAAGACAGGGAACAAGGAGGGGGTATGATGAGCAGTTCTTC
>-|-|TRBV13|TRBJ2-5
CASSSTGEETQYF
TGTGCCAGCAGCTCCACGGGAGAAGAGACCCAGTACTTC
>TRBD1|once|TRBV12-5|TRBJ1-6
CASGAGTDTYSPLHF
TGTGCTAGTGGAGCCGGGACAGATACCTATTCACCCCTCCACTTT
>-|once|TRBV4-3|TRBJ1-2
CASSQDRESRGLGYTF
TGCGCCAGCAGCCAAGATCGTGAAAGCAGGGGCCTTGGCTACACCTTC
>-|-|TRBV21-1|TRBJ2-7
CASSNRVHEQYF
TGTGCCAGCAGCAACAGGGTACACGAGCAGTACTTC
>-|-|TRBV7-8|TRBJ2-2
CASSPGTPSGELFF
TGTGCCAGCAGCCCCGGGACTCCCTCCGGGGAGCTGTTTTTT
>-|-|TRBV30|TRBJ1-5
CAWDTGLRGNQPQHF
TGTGCCTGGGACACAGGGCTTCGCGGCAATCAGCCCCAGCATTTT
>-|-|TRBV11-2|TRBJ2-5
CASSFVSGTQETQYF
TGTGCCAGCAGCTTTGTTTCCGGGACCCAAGAGACCCAGTACTTC
>-|once|TRBV5-4|TRBJ2-3
CASSPDRRTDTQYF
TGTGCCAGCAGCCCCGACAGGCGCACAGATACGCAGTATTTT
>-|-|TRBV30|TRBJ1-5
CAWSEGYAHQPQHF
TGTGCCTGGAGTGAAGGGTACGCACATCAGCCCCAGCATTTT
>-|-|TRBV2|TRBJ1-1
CASSATVNTEAFF
TGTGCCAGCAGTGCGACCGTGAACACTGAAGCTTTCTTT
>-|-|TRBV6-6|TRBJ1-5
CASSLDSQPQHF
TGTGCCAGCAGTTTAGATAGTCAGCCCCAGCATTTT
>-|-|TRBV6-5|TRBJ2-7
CASSYGSETRDHEQYF
TGTGCCAGCAGTTACGGATCAGAAACCAGGGACCACGAGCAGTACTTC
>-|-|TRBV2|TRBJ1-5
CASTPHSENQPQHF
TGTGCCAGCACCCCCCACAGCGAAAATCAGCCCCAGCATTTT